These T cell receptor beta chains were read from a single sample in a study of T cells in localized non-small cell lung cancer. Method: immunoSEQ multiplex PCR; TCRdb's copy keeps in-frame clones and lacks some. The sample carries some 10,000 clones, more than 75% recorded once. Sequenced here: peripheral blood, sampled before any cancer treatment. These receptor sequences come from a male donor at least 60 years old with stage III lung adenocarcinoma. CDR3s include the opening cysteine and the closing phenylalanine or tryptophan.

cdr3_length	j_call	v_call	cdr3_aa
17	TRBJ2-2	TRBV10-3	CAISESDLLLNTGELFF
11	TRBJ2-1	TRBV9	CASSGGPLQFF
14	TRBJ2-7	TRBV11-2	CASSHWGGRGEQYF
11	TRBJ2-3	TRBV20-1	CSSSRGDTQYF
17	TRBJ2-1	TRBV10-3	CAISESMTGTSRNEQFF
15	TRBJ1-6	TRBV25-1	CASSERTGINSPLHF
9	TRBJ2-7	TRBV6-5	CATFYEQYF
14	TRBJ2-3	TRBV6-6	CASSIAGSGDTQYF
17	TRBJ1-5	TRBV2	CASSPFRTGQSNQPQHF
19	TRBJ2-3	TRBV4-2	CASSYRTSGGPSSTDTQYF
15	TRBJ2-7	TRBV28	CASSRSGNSIYEQYF
16	TRBJ1-5	TRBV4-3	CASSPLGKRARQPQHF
13	TRBJ1-4	TRBV6-5	CARRPGDRKKLFF
15	TRBJ2-1	TRBV7-8	CASSLDGLAYNEQFF
16	TRBJ1-3	TRBV5-6	CASSFRGSGIRNTIYF
15	TRBJ2-7	TRBV6-5	CASSYGAAQRYEQYF
12	TRBJ1-1	TRBV7-9	CASSFEGTQAFF
15	TRBJ2-1	TRBV18	CASSPRGSAYNEQFF
14	TRBJ1-5	TRBV5-8	CASSSGYSNQPQHF
14	TRBJ1-2	TRBV4-2	CASSPYDRWGGYTF
13	TRBJ1-2	TRBV9	CASSAPPTQGYTF
14	TRBJ1-3	TRBV4-2	CASSRDSSGNTIYF
15	TRBJ1-1	TRBV7-9	CASSLARRGTAEAFF
14	TRBJ1-1	TRBV18	CASSPGREGTEAFF
16	TRBJ1-1	TRBV5-8	CASSYGLDRGDTEAFF
17	TRBJ2-1	TRBV5-1	CASSRGLATSSYNEQFF
14	TRBJ2-7	TRBV10-2	CASSGTSVSYEQYF
16	TRBJ1-2	TRBV7-9	CASSSEDGQFNYGYTF
16	TRBJ2-1	TRBV5-4	CASSLAGTSGRYEQFF
14	TRBJ1-2	TRBV18	CASSPRGRDYGYTF
14	TRBJ1-5	TRBV28	CASSWTLSNQPQHF
17	TRBJ1-5	TRBV5-6	CASSLDKGQGIPQPQHF
15	TRBJ2-3	TRBV4-1	CASSQEGTLGDTQYF
16	TRBJ2-4	TRBV11-1	CASSLVTGLAKNIQYF
16	TRBJ2-1	TRBV7-9	CASSPRLAGVGNEQFF
13	TRBJ2-5	TRBV7-2	CASSFAGRETQYF
16	TRBJ1-2	TRBV11-2	CASSLGPGTAPEGYTF